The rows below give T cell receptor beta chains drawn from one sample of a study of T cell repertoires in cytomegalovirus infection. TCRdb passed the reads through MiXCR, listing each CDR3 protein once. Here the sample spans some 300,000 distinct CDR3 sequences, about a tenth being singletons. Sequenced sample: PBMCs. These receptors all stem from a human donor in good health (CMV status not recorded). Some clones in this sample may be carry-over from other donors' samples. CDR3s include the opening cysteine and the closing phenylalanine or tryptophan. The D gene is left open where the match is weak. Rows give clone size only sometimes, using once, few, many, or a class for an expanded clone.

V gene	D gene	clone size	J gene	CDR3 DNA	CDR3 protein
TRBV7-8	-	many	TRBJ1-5	TGTGCCAGCAGCGACCGGACCTCTAATCAGCCCCAGCATTTT	CASSDRTSNQPQHF
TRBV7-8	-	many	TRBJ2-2	TGTGCCAGCAGCGACGGGACCCCTTACACCGGGGAGCTGTTTTTT	CASSDGTPYTGELFF
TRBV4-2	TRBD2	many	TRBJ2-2	TGTGCCAGCAGCCAAGAGTCCAGCGGGGTATTAAGCGGGGAGCTGTTTTTT	CASSQESSGVLSGELFF
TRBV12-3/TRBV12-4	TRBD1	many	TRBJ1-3	TGTGCCAGCACTCCCCGACAGGGCCCCAGCGGAGGAAACACCATATATTTT	CASTPRQGPSGGNTIYF
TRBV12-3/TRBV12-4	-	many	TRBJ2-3	TGTGCCAGCAGTCGTGTTGGAACAGATACGCAGTATTTT	CASSRVGTDTQYF
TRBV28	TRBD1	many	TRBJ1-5	TGTGCCAGCAGTAGGACAGGGAATAGCAATCAGCCCCAGCATTTT	CASSRTGNSNQPQHF
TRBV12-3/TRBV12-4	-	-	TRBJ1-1	TGTGCCAGCAGTTTAAAGGGAGGGGGACAATCTGAAGCTTTCTTT	CASSLKGGGQSEAFF
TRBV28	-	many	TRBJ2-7	TGTGCCAGCAGTTTAGGGGAAGGGTCCTACGAGCAGTACTTC	CASSLGEGSYEQYF
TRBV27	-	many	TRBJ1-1	TGTGCCAGCAGTTTTGGCGTCCGCTTTATGAACACTGAAGCTTTCTTT	CASSFGVRFMNTEAFF
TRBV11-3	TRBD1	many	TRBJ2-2	TGTGCCAGCAGCCCAGGACAGGGGGGAACCGGGGAGCTGTTTTTT	CASSPGQGGTGELFF
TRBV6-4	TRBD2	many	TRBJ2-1	TGTGCCAGCAGTGACCCCGGCACGGGGGGCAATGAGCAGTTCTTC	CASSDPGTGGNEQFF
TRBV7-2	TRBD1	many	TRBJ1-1	TGTGCCAGCAGCTTTGGGGACAGGTTCCTAGTAGCTTTCTTT	CASSFGDRFLVAFF
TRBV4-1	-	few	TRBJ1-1	TGCGCCAGCAGCCAAGGAGGGGCCCTTATGAACACTGAAGCTTTCTTT	CASSQGGALMNTEAFF
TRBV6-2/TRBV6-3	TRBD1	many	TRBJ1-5	TGTGCCAGCGGGACAGGGCATAACAATCAGCCCCAGCATTTT	CASGTGHNNQPQHF
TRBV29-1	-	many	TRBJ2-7	TGCAGCGTTGAACCCAGGGAATCCTCCTACGAGCAGTACTTC	CSVEPRESSYEQYF
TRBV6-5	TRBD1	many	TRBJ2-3	TGTGCCAGCAGTTCGGGACAGTTGGGCACAGATACGCAGTATTTT	CASSSGQLGTDTQYF
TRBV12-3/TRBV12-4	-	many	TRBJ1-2	TGTGCCAGCAGTTTCGGGCGGAGCTATGGCTACACCTTC	CASSFGRSYGYTF
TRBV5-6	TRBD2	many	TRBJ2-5	TGTGCCAGCAGCTTGGGACTAGCGGGGGGCTTAGAGGAAGAGACCCAGTACTTC	CASSLGLAGGLEEETQYF
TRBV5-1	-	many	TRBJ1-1	TGCGCCAGCAGCTTCGATTTAAACACTGAAGCTTTCTTT	CASSFDLNTEAFF
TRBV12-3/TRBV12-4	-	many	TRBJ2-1	TGTGCCAGCAGTTTAAGGACTGAGCAGTTCTTC	CASSLRTEQFF
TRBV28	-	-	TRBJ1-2	TGTGCCAGCTCATTATTCACGCTCCGGGACACATATGGCTACACCTTC	CASSLFTLRDTYGYTF
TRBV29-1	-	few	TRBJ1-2	TGCAGCGACCGGGAGCAGGGATATGGCTACACCTTC	CSDREQGYGYTF
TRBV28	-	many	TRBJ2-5	TGTGCCAGCAGTAGACAGCAAGAGACCCAGTACTTC	CASSRQQETQYF
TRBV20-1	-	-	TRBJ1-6	TGCAGTGCTAGTGTGTTAGGGGCCCAAGGATATTCACCCCTCCACTTT	CSASVLGAQGYSPLHF
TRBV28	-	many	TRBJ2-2	TGTGCCAGCAGCATCGGAGGCCGGTCCGGGGAGCTGTTTTTT	CASSIGGRSGELFF
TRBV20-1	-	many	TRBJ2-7	TGCAGTGCTAGAGAGGCAGGCTTAACCTACGAGCAGTACTTC	CSAREAGLTYEQYF
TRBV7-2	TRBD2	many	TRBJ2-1	TGTGCCAGCAGCTTAGTTGGGGGGGCCTACAATGAGCAGTTCTTC	CASSLVGGAYNEQFF
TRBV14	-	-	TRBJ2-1	TGTGCCAGCACCCGTACCGTGAGGGATGAGCAGTTCTTC	CASTRTVRDEQFF
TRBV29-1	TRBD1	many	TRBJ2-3	TGCAGCGTTGAAGCCAGGGGGCTGGATACGCAGTATTTT	CSVEARGLDTQYF
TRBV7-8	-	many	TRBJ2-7	TGTGCCAGCAGGCCGCGGGGTCGCTACGAGCAGTACTTC	CASRPRGRYEQYF
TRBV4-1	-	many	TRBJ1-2	TGCGCCAGCAGCCCAGCAGGACGGGGGGCGGTGGATGGCTACACCTTC	CASSPAGRGAVDGYTF
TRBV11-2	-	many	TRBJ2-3	TGTGCCAGCAGCCGGGCGACGGGACAAGTGACAGATACGCAGTATTTT	CASSRATGQVTDTQYF
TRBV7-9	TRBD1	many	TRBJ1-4	TGTGCCAGCAGCTTCGGGACAGGGACTAATGAAAAACTGTTTTTT	CASSFGTGTNEKLFF
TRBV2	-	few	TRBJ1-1	TGTGCCAGCACTCCTGCTGCTGAGGCTGGGGTCACTGAAGCTTTCTTT	CASTPAAEAGVTEAFF
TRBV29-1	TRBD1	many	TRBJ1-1	TGCAGCGCAAGACAGGGGAGAAACACTGAAGCTTTCTTT	CSARQGRNTEAFF
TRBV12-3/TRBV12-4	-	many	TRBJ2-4	TGTGCCAGCTCTAGCGTTTTGGGAAACATTCAGTACTTC	CASSSVLGNIQYF
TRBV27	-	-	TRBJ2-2	TGTGCCAGCAGTTTTTCGGGTCAAACGTGGGAGCTGTTTTTT	CASSFSGQTWELFF
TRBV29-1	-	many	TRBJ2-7	TGCAGCGTTGCGTGGGGAGAGTACGAGCAGTACTTC	CSVAWGEYEQYF
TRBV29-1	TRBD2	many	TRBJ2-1	TGCAGCGTTGTGCGGGGGGGCCGATACAATGAGCAGTTCTTC	CSVVRGGRYNEQFF
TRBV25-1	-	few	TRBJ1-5	TGTGCCAGCAGTGGCCCCCTCGAGGGGCCCCAGCATTTT	CASSGPLEGPQHF
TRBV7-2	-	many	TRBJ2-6	TGTGCCAGCAGCTTAGTTTCCAGGACCAACTCTGGGGCCAACGTCCTGACTTTC	CASSLVSRTNSGANVLTF
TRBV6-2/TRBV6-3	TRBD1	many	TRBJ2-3	TGTGCCAGCAGTTACCCCGGGACAGGAATCACAGATACGCAGTATTTT	CASSYPGTGITDTQYF
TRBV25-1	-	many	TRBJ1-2	TGTGCCAGCAGTGAGTCAGGGCCCGAGATCTTCTATGGCTACACCTTC	CASSESGPEIFYGYTF